This T cell receptor (beta chain) was observed in a study of blood T cell repertoires in COVID-19. Study at large: The study drew acute and convalescent COVID-19 samples from the United States, Italy and Spain. Sources were T cells, B-cell-depleted T cells, or PBMCs; the material itself was cDNA or gDNA.

Seattle patient enrollment occurred during active infection, with longitudinal follow-up thereafter. Sequencing used immunoSEQ multiplex PCR; TCRdb keeps in-frame clones, though not all of them. The profile covers approximately 260,000 clones, with approximately 88% appearing a single time and roughly 10% taken by the ten largest. This CDR3 has 11 amino acids. V lost 10 bases and J 4 bases, leaving 9 bases between the germline ends. CDR1 and CDR2 from the germline V gene are MNHNY and SVGAGI (reference sequence). This TCR derives from a woman aged 70-85 years with COVID-19, enrolled during active disease. Sequencing input: peripheral blood. The chain carries TRBV6-6 and TRBJ2-3, with D possibly being TRBD2 (6 bases). The DNA of the CDR3 is TGTGCCACCGGGGAGGCAGATACGCAGTATTTT. Translation: CATGEADTQYF.